The clone carrying this T cell receptor beta chain was counted a few times. Its antigen is not known. CDR3 length equals 16 residues. Trimming cost V 4 bases and J 0 bases, with 13 bases left between them. The germline gives CDR1 MDHEN, CDR2 SYDVKM. The sample comes from a study of identical twins. Overall study results and limits: Donors were not followed over many years; analysis was cross-sectional. Twins shared out-of-frame alpha sequences with excess low generation probability.

Template switching supplied a universal primer site; unique molecular identifiers were carried on the cDNA. MiXCR, applied by TCRdb to the 5' RACE reads, yields one record per CDR3 protein. The sample consists of about 890,000 distinct CDR3 sequences, roughly 12% of them appearing once. This same sample was also part of a study on yellow fever vaccine responses in identical twins.

The sequence was collected from a young woman in good health. The chain carries TRBV28 and TRBJ2-1; D remains unclear. The specimen was PBMCs. CDR3 DNA: TGTGCCAGCAGTTCCGCTGGCGGTAGCTCCTACAATGAGCAGTTCTTC. Its protein is CASSSAGGSSYNEQFF.